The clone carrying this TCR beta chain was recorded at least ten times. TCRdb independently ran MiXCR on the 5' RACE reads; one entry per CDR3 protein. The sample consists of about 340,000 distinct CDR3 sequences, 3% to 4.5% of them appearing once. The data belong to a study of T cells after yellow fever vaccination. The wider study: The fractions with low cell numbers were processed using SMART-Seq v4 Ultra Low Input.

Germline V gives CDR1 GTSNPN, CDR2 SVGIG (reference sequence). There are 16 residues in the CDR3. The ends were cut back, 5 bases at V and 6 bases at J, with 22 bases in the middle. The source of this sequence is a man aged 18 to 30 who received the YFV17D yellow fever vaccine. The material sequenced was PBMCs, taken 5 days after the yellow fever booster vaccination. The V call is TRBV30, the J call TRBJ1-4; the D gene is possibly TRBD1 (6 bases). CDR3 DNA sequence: TGTGCCTGGTACACAGGGAAAGGCCTCGGGGATGAAAAACTGTTTTTT. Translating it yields CAWYTGKGLGDEKLFF.